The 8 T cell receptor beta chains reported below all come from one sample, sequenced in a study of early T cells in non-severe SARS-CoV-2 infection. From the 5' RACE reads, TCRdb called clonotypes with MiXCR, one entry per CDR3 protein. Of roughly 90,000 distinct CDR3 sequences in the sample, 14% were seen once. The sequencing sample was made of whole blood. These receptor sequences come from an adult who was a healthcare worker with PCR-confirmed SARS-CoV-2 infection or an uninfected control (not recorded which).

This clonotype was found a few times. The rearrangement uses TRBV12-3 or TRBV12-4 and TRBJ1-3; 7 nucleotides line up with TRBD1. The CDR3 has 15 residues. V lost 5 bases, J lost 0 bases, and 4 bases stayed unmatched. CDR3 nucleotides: TGTGCCAGCAGTATGGACAGGATCTCTGGAAACACCATATATTTT. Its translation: CASSMDRISGNTIYF.

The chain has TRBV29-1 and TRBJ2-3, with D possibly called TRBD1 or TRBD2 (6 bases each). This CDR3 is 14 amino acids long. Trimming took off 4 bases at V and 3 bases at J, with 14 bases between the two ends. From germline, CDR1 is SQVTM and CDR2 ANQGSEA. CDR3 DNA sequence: TGCAGCGTTGTTTCCCGGGGGCGTACAGATACGCAGTATTTT. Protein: CSVVSRGRTDTQYF.

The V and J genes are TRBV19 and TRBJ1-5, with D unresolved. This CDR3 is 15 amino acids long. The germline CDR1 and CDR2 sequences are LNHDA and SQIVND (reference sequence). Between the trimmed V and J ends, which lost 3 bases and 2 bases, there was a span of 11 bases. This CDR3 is CASSMKRVGNQPQHF. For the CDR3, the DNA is TGTGCCAGTAGTATGAAGAGAGTGGGCAATCAGCCCCAGCATTTT.

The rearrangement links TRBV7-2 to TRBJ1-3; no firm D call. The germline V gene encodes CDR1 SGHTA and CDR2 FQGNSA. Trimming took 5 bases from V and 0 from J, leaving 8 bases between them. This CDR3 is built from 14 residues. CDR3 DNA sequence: TGTGCCAGCAGCCCCGTGGACTCTGGAAACACCATATATTTT. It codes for CASSPVDSGNTIYF.

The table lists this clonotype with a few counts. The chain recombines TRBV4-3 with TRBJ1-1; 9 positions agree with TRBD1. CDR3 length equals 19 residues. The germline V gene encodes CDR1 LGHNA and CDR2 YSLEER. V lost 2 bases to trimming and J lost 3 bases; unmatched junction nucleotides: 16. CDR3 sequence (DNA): TGCGCCAGCAGCCAACGACCGGCGGGGACAGGGAGGGTGTACACTGAAGCTTTCTTT. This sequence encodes CASSQRPAGTGRVYTEAFF.

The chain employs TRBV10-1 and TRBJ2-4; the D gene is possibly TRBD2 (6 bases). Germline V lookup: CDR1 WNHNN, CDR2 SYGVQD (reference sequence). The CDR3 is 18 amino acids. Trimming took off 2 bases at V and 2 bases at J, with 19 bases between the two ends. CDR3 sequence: CASSETSRLTASKNIQYF. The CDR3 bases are TGCGCCAGCAGTGAGACTAGCCGACTAACTGCGTCCAAAAACATTCAGTACTTC.

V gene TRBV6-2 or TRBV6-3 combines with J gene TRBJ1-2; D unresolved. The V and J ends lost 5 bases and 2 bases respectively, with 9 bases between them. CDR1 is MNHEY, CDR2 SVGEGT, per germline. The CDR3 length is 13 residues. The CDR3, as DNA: TGTGCCAGCAGTCCCGAGGTAAACTATGGCTACACCTTC. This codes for CASSPEVNYGYTF.

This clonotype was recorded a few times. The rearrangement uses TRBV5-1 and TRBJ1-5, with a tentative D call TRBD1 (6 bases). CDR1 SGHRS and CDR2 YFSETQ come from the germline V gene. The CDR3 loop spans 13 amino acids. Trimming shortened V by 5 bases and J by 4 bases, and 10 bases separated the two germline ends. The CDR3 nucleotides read TGCGCCAGCAGGGAAGGACAGAATCAGCCCCAGCATTTT. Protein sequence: CASREGQNQPQHF.